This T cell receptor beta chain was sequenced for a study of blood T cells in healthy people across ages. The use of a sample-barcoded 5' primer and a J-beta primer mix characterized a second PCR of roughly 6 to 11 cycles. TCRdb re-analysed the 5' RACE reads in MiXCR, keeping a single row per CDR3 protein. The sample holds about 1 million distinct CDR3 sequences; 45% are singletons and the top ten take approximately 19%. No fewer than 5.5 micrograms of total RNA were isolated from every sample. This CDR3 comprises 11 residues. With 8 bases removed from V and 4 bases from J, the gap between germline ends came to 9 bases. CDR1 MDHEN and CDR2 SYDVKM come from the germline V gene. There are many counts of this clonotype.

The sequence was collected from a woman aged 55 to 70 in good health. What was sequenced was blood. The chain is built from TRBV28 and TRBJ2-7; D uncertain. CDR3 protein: CASSTVYEQYF. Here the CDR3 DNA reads TGTGCCAGCTCGACTGTTTACGAGCAGTACTTC.